These T cell receptor beta chains were read from a single sample in a study of cytomegalovirus exposure and HLA in healthy donors. The data were produced by immunoSEQ multiplex PCR, yet TCRdb's version contains in-frame clones alone and is incomplete. The sample has some 200,000 clones, under 85% seen once. Sequences were obtained from PBMCs. All receptors derive from a man aged 45-60 years in good health and CMV-seronegative. Each CDR3 is given with its conserved first and last residue. Rows give clone size only sometimes, using once, few, many, or a class for an expanded clone.

cdr3_length j_call clone_size v_call cdr3_aa
17 TRBJ2-2 - TRBV28 CASSLRGSGRRTGELFF
17 TRBJ1-2 - TRBV19 CASSPPRDRGLSYGYTF
15 TRBJ2-5 - TRBV25-1 CASSDNRGQLGEQYF
16 TRBJ2-3 few TRBV7-7 CASSLVPSAATDTQYF
10 TRBJ2-5 - TRBV30 CAANAETQYF
13 TRBJ1-4 - TRBV4-1 CASGDRWGEKLFF
15 TRBJ1-3 few TRBV10-3 CAIGKARDTGNTIYF
16 TRBJ2-7 - TRBV5-4 CASSSYRAGGKYEQYF
13 TRBJ2-2 once TRBV27 CASRNRGAGELFF
14 TRBJ1-2 - TRBV7-2 CASSAGTGHYGYTF
14 TRBJ2-7 - TRBV7-8 CASSSPGTGAEQYF
16 TRBJ2-7 - TRBV2 CASSVLGGRAPYEQYF
16 TRBJ2-7 - TRBV4-1 CASSQVAGPGAYEQYF
15 TRBJ1-4 - TRBV28 CASSSLGQGDEKLFF
15 TRBJ2-7 - TRBV2 CASSEIGGGTYEQYF